This T cell receptor (beta chain) was recovered during a study of beta chain features in type 1 diabetes. Study-level results: Although PCR might favor shorter templates, it would do so equally in patients and controls. The VDJ junctions of type 1 diabetes patients carried fewer insertions and more deletions. Any HLA type influence on TCRB rearrangement was left unresolved here. Shortening of TCRB CDR3s, moderate but significant, appeared in all four CD4+ subsets of Type 1 diabetes patients.

The V and J ends lost 7 bases and 1 base respectively, with 15 bases between them. The V gene's germline CDR1 is SGHRS and CDR2 YFSETQ. This CDR3 contains 15 residues. This clone was seen more than once but under ten times. What it binds is not known. TCRB transcripts that were expressed got sequenced, as all of the isolated RNA had been reverse transcribed. This table comes from immunoSEQ multiplex PCR, and its TCRdb copy is limited to in-frame clones, with some not included. The repertoire holds under 450,000 clones, with more than 11% as singletons. Sequenced material: naive CD4+ T cells from blood. The receptor was derived from a man aged 25 to 40 in good health. The rearrangement uses TRBV5-1 and TRBJ2-4, with D perhaps TRBD1 or TRBD2 (6 bases each). CDR3 nucleotides: TGCGCCAGCCAGCCCGGGGGCCGGGCCAAAAACATTCAGTACTTC. Residues: CASQPGGRAKNIQYF.